This TCR beta chain was profiled in a study of CD8+ T cells in alopecia areata. Overall study: Twice daily, treated patients received 5 to 10 mg of oral tofacitinib. General study points: Administration of tofacitinib significantly diminished scalp clonality and expanded CD8+ clones within the top 100. Clonality in lesional scalp, especially alopecia totalis/universalis, exceeded that of normal scalp. Numerous clones, expanded in lesions, remained in scalp and blood during tofacitinib.

Trimming stripped 8 bases from V and 4 bases from J, with 11 bases between. The CDR3 runs 13 residues. Germline lookup yields CDR1 LGHNT and CDR2 FRNRAP. Treatment reported: oral pan-JAK inhibitor, 5-10 mg twice daily. As regards this clone: Its antigen remains unknown.

cDNA serving as the sequencing template came from extracted, reverse transcribed RNA. Sequencing was performed with immunoSEQ multiplex PCR; in TCRdb, only in-frame clones are kept and a portion is missing. This table holds roughly 200,000 clones, around 58% found once. The sequencing here drew on CD8+ T cells sorted from blood, taken at week 24, from a patient treated with tofacitinib. The sequence was collected from a human donor with alopecia areata. The genes are TRBV12-5 and TRBJ2-2; D uncertain. The CDR3 region has the DNA TGTGCTAGTCTTGCGGATCTCACCGGGGAGCTGTTTTTT. Translation gives CASLADLTGELFF.